The 14 T cell receptor beta chains below were found in one sample sequenced in a study of T-cell reconstitution after alpha-beta-depleted transplantation in children. A TCRbeta library incorporating unique molecular identifiers was prepared. TCRdb fed the PCR reads into MiXCR, producing one record per CDR3 protein. The sample carries 600,000 to 800,000 distinct CDR3 sequences, around 14% recorded once. The sequences come from PBMCs, collected before TCRalphabeta/CD19-depleted stem cell transplant. The receptors were sampled from a girl aged 2 to 9 with congenital amegakaryocytic thrombocytopenia, due to receive a stem cell transplant.

This clonotype was observed a handful of times. The chain joins TRBV28 to TRBJ2-7; 9 positions agree with TRBD2. From germline, CDR1 is MDHEN and CDR2 SYDVKM. The CDR3 is 15 residues long. V was clipped by 3 bases and J by 2 bases; unmatched bases: 5. CDR3 loop: CASSFRAGGPYEQYF. The CDR3 nucleotides read TGTGCCAGCAGTTTCCGGGCGGGAGGGCCCTACGAGCAGTACTTC.

This clonotype has ten or more counts. This chain uses TRBV10-3 with TRBJ2-5, with unresolved D. Deletions cut 0 bases from V and 1 base from J, with 12 bases between. The CDR3 loop spans 16 amino acids. The V gene's germline CDR1 is ENHRY and CDR2 SYGVKD. CDR3 sequence (DNA): TGTGCCATCAGTGAGTCCGCAGGCCCTTTCCAAGAGACCCAGTACTTC. It codes for CAISESAGPFQETQYF.

In this sample, this clonotype turned up a few times. The gene calls are TRBV20-1 and TRBJ1-1; D perhaps matches TRBD1 (5 bases). Germline V gene sequence: CDR1 DFQATT, CDR2 SNEGSKA (reference sequence). Trimming stripped 7 bases from V and 1 base from J, with 16 bases between. The CDR3 loop spans 14 amino acids. In nucleotides, the CDR3 is TGCAGTGTAGACAGAACCGAATGGAACACTGAAGCTTTCTTT. Translating gives CSVDRTEWNTEAFF.

This clonotype was seen repeatedly, ten times or more. This chain uses TRBV12-3 or TRBV12-4 with TRBJ2-2; 12 bases align to TRBD2. The V and J ends lost 0 bases and 1 base, in that order; junction bases with no gene match: 0. This CDR3 spans 17 amino acids. CDR3 sequence reads: CASSLATSGGNTGELFF. CDR3 DNA: TGTGCCAGCAGTTTAGCGACTAGCGGGGGGAACACCGGGGAGCTGTTTTTT.

This clonotype was observed many times. The chain couples TRBV27 to TRBJ1-2, with 7 bases lining up with TRBD1. After removal of 5 bases from V and 8 bases from J, the junction contained 5 bases not matched to a gene. Germline loops: CDR1 MNHEY, CDR2 SMNVEV (reference sequence). CDR3 length equals 12 residues. The CDR3 DNA follows: TGTGCCAGCAGTCGACAGGGAGGCGGCTACACCTTC. Translation gives CASSRQGGGYTF.

This clonotype was observed many times. For the CDR3, the DNA is TGTGCCAGCAGCGGACTAGGTCTCTACGAGCAGTACTTC. It is translated as CASSGLGLYEQYF. V usage is TRBV7-6 and J usage is TRBJ2-7, with 7 bases that match TRBD2. V lost 5 bases to trimming and J lost 3 bases; unmatched junction nucleotides: 4. The CDR3 sequence is 13 residues long. Germline lookup yields CDR1 SGHVS and CDR2 FNYEAQ.

In the case of this clonotype: This may stem from a read error, because a much larger clone lies one nucleotide away. The chain couples TRBV20-1 to TRBJ1-2; 8 bases agree with TRBD1. Germline V CDR1 and CDR2: DFQATT, SNEGSKA (reference sequence). The CDR3 covers 17 residues. The CDR3 protein is CSASLAPRDRWIFGYSF. CDR3 nucleotides: TGCAGTGCTAGTTTAGCTCCCCGGGACAGGTGGATTTTTGGCTACTCCTTC.

This clonotype was counted many times. The DNA for the CDR3 is TGTGCCAGCAGTTTAGGAGCGGGGGGGTGGAATGAGCAGTTCTTC. Protein: CASSLGAGGWNEQFF. The chain uses TRBV12-3 or TRBV12-4 and TRBJ2-1, with 10 positions matching TRBD2. CDR3 size: 15 residues. V shed 1 base and J 7 bases; nucleotides not matched to a gene: 4.

This clonotype was seen repeatedly, ten times or more. The chain links TRBV10-3 to TRBJ2-7; D is undetermined. The CDR3 sequence is 11 residues long. CDR1 and CDR2 from the germline V gene are ENHRY and SYGVKD. Trimming shortened V by 0 bases and J by 5 bases, and 2 bases separated the two germline ends. The CDR3 bases are TGTGCCATCAGTGAGTCGGACGAGCAGTACTTC. Residues: CAISESDEQYF.

This clonotype was seen a few times. CDR3 coding DNA: TGTGCCAGCAGCCAACTCCCCGGGACAGGGGTTACTGGCTACACCTTC. This codes for CASSQLPGTGVTGYTF. The rearrangement links TRBV14 to TRBJ1-2, with 10 bases lining up with TRBD1. CDR3 length: 16 residues. Germline CDR1 SGHDN, CDR2 FVKESK. Trimming cost V 2 bases and J 7 bases; bases outside gene matches: 10.

The chain has TRBV4-1 and TRBJ2-3; TRBD2 matches at 7 bases. This CDR3 has 15 amino acids. Germline lookup yields CDR1 MGHRA and CDR2 YSYEKL. Trimming at V came to 0 bases and at J to 4 bases, leaving 4 bases not matched to a gene. Here the CDR3 reads CASSQDGDYPDTQYF. In DNA, the CDR3 is TGCGCCAGCAGCCAAGATGGGGACTACCCAGATACGCAGTATTTT.

Comments on this clonotype: One base away lies a much larger clone, so this may be a sequencing read error. This chain uses TRBV16 with TRBJ1-2; D is unclear. The CDR3 sequence is 13 residues long. Germline values: CDR1 KGHSY, CDR2 FQNENV. CDR3 sequence (DNA): TGTGCCAGCAGTTTACGAGTTGACTATGGCGACACCTTC. It specifies CASSLRVDYGDTF. Full variable domain (missing parts from reference TRBV16 and TRBJ1-2): GEEVAQTPKHLVRGEGQKAKLYCAPIKGHSYVFWYQQVLKNEFKFLISFQNENVFDETGMPKERFSAKCLPNSPCSLEIQATKLEDSAVYFCASSLRVDYGDTFGSGTRLTVV.

This clonotype was observed a handful of times. The chain employs TRBV11-3 and TRBJ2-7, with 14 positions matching TRBD2. Germline V gives CDR1 SGHNT, CDR2 YENEEA. V lost 1 base to trimming and J lost 3 bases; unmatched junction nucleotides: 17. The CDR3 length is 21 residues. The CDR3 sequence is CASSLVSIPGTSGSLYYEQYF. Here the CDR3 DNA reads TGTGCCAGCAGCTTAGTTTCGATTCCCGGGACTAGCGGGAGTCTCTACTACGAGCAGTACTTC.

In its sample, this clonotype was seen a few times. The chain combines TRBV3-1 with TRBJ2-7; D gene uncertain. The length of the CDR3 is 14 residues. Germline V gene sequence: CDR1 LGHDT, CDR2 YNNKEL (reference sequence). V lost 6 bases and J 0 bases, leaving 12 bases between the germline ends. CDR3 in amino acids: CASSPWLSSYEQYF. The CDR3 bases are TGTGCCAGCAGTCCCTGGTTGAGCTCCTACGAGCAGTACTTC.